Following are 24 T cell receptor beta chains from one sample sequenced in a study of blood T cell repertoires in COVID-19. Assay: immunoSEQ multiplex PCR; the TCRdb copy retains only in-frame clones and omits some. The sample comprises about 250,000 clones, roughly nine tenths of which are singletons, and about 1.6% rests with the top ten. The sequenced sample consisted of peripheral blood. The source is a woman aged 60-70 years who had recovered from COVID-19.

J is TRBJ1-5 and V is TRBV12-3 or TRBV12-4; D remains ambiguous. This CDR3 has 13 amino acids. V gave up 7 bases and J gave up 6 bases, with 13 bases separating them. The CDR3 region has the DNA TGTGCCAGCACCCCTATCGGGAGTCAGCCCCAGCATTTT. It is translated as CASTPIGSQPQHF.

The chain recombines TRBV18 with TRBJ2-1; 8 bases match TRBD2. The CDR3 extends over 16 amino acids. Germline loops: CDR1 KGHSH, CDR2 LQKENI. V lost 0 bases, J lost 7 bases, and 8 bases stayed unmatched. CDR3 nucleotides: TGTGCCAGCTCACCACCGACGACGGGGGGGCTGAATGAGCAGTTCTTC. Its protein product is CASSPPTTGGLNEQFF. Supplemented by reference TRBV18 and TRBJ2-1, the full variable domain reads NAGVMQNPRHLVRRRGQEARLRCSPMKGHSHVYWYRQLPEEGLKFMVYLQKENIIDESGMPKERFSAEFPKEGPSILRIQQVVRGDSAAYFCASSPPTTGGLNEQFFGPGTRLTVL.

The chain recombines TRBV19 with TRBJ2-7; TRBD1 might be the D (5 bases). CDR1 and CDR2 from the germline V gene are LNHDA and SQIVND (reference sequence). This CDR3 spans 14 amino acids. With 4 bases removed from V and 3 bases from J, the gap between germline ends came to 13 bases. The CDR3 DNA reads TGTGCCAGTAGTACGCACAGGCCGGGCTACGAGCAGTACTTC. Its protein is CASSTHRPGYEQYF.

The chain joins TRBV11-2 to TRBJ1-1, with TRBD1 identical over 8 bases. In germline, CDR1 is SGHAT, CDR2 FQNNGV. With 7 bases clipped from V and 4 bases from J, the junction kept 5 bases outside the gene matches. The CDR3 is made up of 13 amino acids. CDR3 coding DNA: TGTGCCAGCATCCTTACAGGGGGCACTGAAGCTTTCTTT. Protein: CASILTGGTEAFF. The complete variable domain, with remaining parts taken from reference TRBV11-2 and TRBJ1-1, reads EAGVAQSPRYKIIEKRQSVAFWCNPISGHATLYWYQQILGQGPKLLIQFQNNGVVDDSQLPKDRFSAERLKGVDSTLKIQPAKLEDSAVYLCASILTGGTEAFFGQGTRLTVV.

This sequence joins TRBV12-3 or TRBV12-4 and TRBJ1-5; D gene uncertain. The CDR3 extends over 12 amino acids. The ends were cut back, 2 bases at V and 7 bases at J, with 6 bases in the middle. DNA of the CDR3: TGTGCCAGCAGTTTACATCCCCAGCCCCAGCATTTT. It encodes CASSLHPQPQHF.

The chain joins TRBV19 to TRBJ1-5; D may be TRBD1 (6 bases). V was shortened by 6 bases and J by 4 bases, with 16 bases between the two germline ends. Germline CDR1 LNHDA, CDR2 SQIVND (reference sequence). The CDR3 totals 15 residues. The CDR3 DNA is TGTGCCAGTAGCTTAACCGGGACACTGAATCAGCCCCAGCATTTT. Amino acid sequence: CASSLTGTLNQPQHF. Drawing the rest from reference TRBV19 and TRBJ1-5, the complete variable domain is DGGITQSPKYLFRKEGQNVTLSCEQNLNHDAMYWYRQDPGQGLRLIYYSQIVNDFQKGDIAEGYSVSREKKESFPLTVTSAQKNPTAFYLCASSLTGTLNQPQHFGDGTRLSIL.

V usage is TRBV5-1 and J usage is TRBJ2-3; 9 nucleotides agree with TRBD2. V dropped 2 bases and J dropped 0; count of bases not matched to a gene: 4. Looked up from germline, CDR1 is SGHRS and CDR2 is YFSETQ. The CDR3 runs to 16 residues. Here the CDR3 DNA reads TGCGCCAGCAGCTTCTCTAGCGGGGTTAGCACAGATACGCAGTATTTT. Protein sequence: CASSFSSGVSTDTQYF.

This clone was seen a handful of times. This chain uses TRBV11-2 with TRBJ1-6, with TRBD1 matching over 7 bases. The CDR3 is made up of 15 amino acids. The V and J ends lost 4 bases and 10 bases, in that order; junction bases with no gene match: 10. The germline CDR1 and CDR2 sequences are SGHAT and FQNNGV. The CDR3 sequence is CASSSLQGSGSPLHF. The DNA of the CDR3 is TGTGCCAGCAGCTCATTACAGGGGTCCGGATCACCCCTCCACTTT.

In the case of this clone: Other DNA sequences in this sample translate to the same CDR3. The chain combines TRBV9 with TRBJ1-1, with a weak D call TRBD1 (6 bases). Germline CDR1 reads SGDLS; CDR2 reads YYNGEE. The length of the CDR3 is 14 residues. Trimming shortened V by 2 bases and J by 0 bases, and 8 bases separated the two germline ends. The CDR3 reads CASSVDSMNTEAFF. DNA of the CDR3: TGTGCCAGCAGCGTGGACAGTATGAACACTGAAGCTTTCTTT.

The gene calls are TRBV15 and TRBJ1-6; D call uncertain. Trimming removed 8 bases from V and 0 bases from J, with 11 bases in between. Germline values: CDR1 LNHNV, CDR2 YYDKDF (reference sequence). This CDR3 comprises 15 residues. This CDR3 reads CATRLGSSYNSPLHF. The CDR3, as DNA: TGTGCCACCCGACTCGGAAGCTCCTATAATTCACCCCTCCACTTT.

This chain links TRBV6-1 with TRBJ2-5, with 7 bases identical to TRBD2. J gave up 3 bases and V 4 bases, and 11 bases lay outside the gene matches. The CDR3 totals 16 residues. Germline lookup yields CDR1 MNHNS and CDR2 SASEGT. As DNA, the CDR3 is TGTGCCAGCAGTGGTCCGAAGCGGGGATCCAAAGAGACCCAGTACTTC. As protein: CASSGPKRGSKETQYF.

The chain has TRBV6-6 and TRBJ1-5; 8 bases agree with TRBD1. Germline CDR1 reads MNHNY; CDR2 reads SVGAGI (reference sequence). V lost 5 bases, J lost 5 bases, and 14 bases stayed unmatched. The CDR3 has 17 amino acids. This CDR3 is CASSPRYGTGDDQPQHF. The CDR3 region has the DNA TGTGCCAGCAGTCCCCGTTACGGGACAGGCGACGATCAGCCCCAGCATTTT.

The chain uses TRBV28 and TRBJ1-2; D is perhaps TRBD1 (5 bases). The V and J ends lost 2 bases and 4 bases respectively, with 23 bases between them. The CDR3 runs to 18 residues. Per the germline V gene, CDR1 is MDHEN and CDR2 is SYDVKM. The CDR3 sequence is CASSLIGIQVLWGYGYTF. CDR3 coding DNA: TGTGCCAGCAGTTTAATTGGGATACAGGTCTTATGGGGCTATGGCTACACCTTC.

The gene calls are TRBV5-1 and TRBJ2-1; D perhaps matches TRBD1 (5 bases). The CDR3 has 15 residues. V lost 0 bases, J lost 6 bases, and 13 bases lay in between. Germline CDR1 is SGHRS and CDR2 is YFSETQ. The CDR3 reads CASSLGAGFGNEQFF. In DNA form, the CDR3 reads TGCGCCAGCAGCTTGGGGGCAGGGTTCGGCAATGAGCAGTTCTTC.

CDR3 residues: CASSTAETQYF. The CDR3 DNA is TGTGCCAGCAGTACAGCAGAGACCCAGTACTTC. The chain carries TRBV12-3 or TRBV12-4 and TRBJ2-5; D gene unclear. The CDR3 is 11 amino acids. V shed 5 bases and J shed 4 bases, with 5 bases lying between them.

This chain joins TRBV5-1 and TRBJ1-2; unclear D gene. CDR1 and CDR2 (germline): SGHRS, YFSETQ. This CDR3 spans 15 amino acids. V was trimmed by 4 bases and J by 4 bases, leaving 17 bases between them. DNA for the CDR3: TGCGCCAGCAGCGGAGGACTCCCTGAGAGCTATGGCTACACCTTC. This gives the protein CASSGGLPESYGYTF.

The rearrangement uses TRBV6-5 and TRBJ1-5; possibly TRBD1 for D (5 bases). Germline loops: CDR1 MNHEY, CDR2 SVGAGI. V dropped 10 bases and J dropped 6 bases, with 13 bases sitting between them. The CDR3 extends over 12 amino acids. DNA of the CDR3: TGTGCCATCCAGCGGGGGGGTCAGCCCCAGCATTTT. As protein: CAIQRGGQPQHF.

The genes are TRBV6-5 and TRBJ2-1, with TRBD2 matching over 9 bases. J lost 6 bases, V lost 5 bases, and 8 bases had no gene match. The CDR3 has 15 residues. Germline CDR1 MNHEY, CDR2 SVGAGI. CDR3 amino acids: CASSPTLAGTNEQFF. The CDR3 bases are TGTGCCAGCAGTCCCACCCTAGCGGGGACCAATGAGCAGTTCTTC.

The rearrangement joins TRBV2 to TRBJ1-4; 8 bases are shared with TRBD1. There are 13 residues in the CDR3. Trimming removed 4 bases from V and 8 bases from J; junction bases left unmatched: 3. CDR1 is SNHLY and CDR2 is FYNNEI in the germline V gene. This CDR3 is CASSATGVEKLFF. CDR3 DNA: TGTGCCAGCAGTGCGACAGGGGTGGAAAAACTGTTTTTT.

Here the CDR3 DNA reads TGCGCCAGCAGCCAAGAATATTGGGGGGGGACAAACAATGAGCAGTTCTTC. Residues: CASSQEYWGGTNNEQFF. The chain couples TRBV4-3 to TRBJ2-1; tentatively, D is TRBD2 (7 bases). V lost 0 bases, J lost 5 bases, and 17 bases lay in between. Looked up from germline, CDR1 is LGHNA and CDR2 is YSLEER. CDR3 length equals 17 residues.

The J gene is TRBJ2-2, the V gene TRBV6-1, with 8 bases fitting TRBD1. The CDR3 loop spans 14 amino acids. The germline CDR1 and CDR2 sequences are MNHNS and SASEGT. J was trimmed by 7 bases and V by 7 bases; bases with no gene match: 8. Here the CDR3 reads CASKWTGIVGELFF. The CDR3 nucleotides are TGTGCCAGCAAGTGGACAGGGATCGTCGGGGAGCTGTTTTTT.

The chain employs TRBV5-1 and TRBJ2-1; TRBD1 matches 7 bases. CDR3 length: 15 amino acids. Losses at the gene ends were 5 bases for V and 2 bases for J; bases not matched to a gene: 7. CDR1 and CDR2 from the germline V gene are SGHRS and YFSETQ. In DNA form, the CDR3 reads TGCGCCAGCAGTATCCGACAGGGTGCCTACAATGAGCAGTTCTTC. It codes for CASSIRQGAYNEQFF.

The chain carries TRBV6-2 or TRBV6-3 and TRBJ2-1; 9 bases are shared with TRBD2. J lost 8 bases, V lost 2 bases, and 13 bases had no gene match. The CDR3 spans 17 residues. In germline, CDR1 is MNHEY, CDR2 SVGEGT. Here the CDR3 reads CASSYELRAGGRDEQFF. CDR3 in DNA: TGTGCCAGCAGTTACGAATTGAGGGCGGGGGGGCGTGATGAGCAGTTCTTC.

The J gene is TRBJ2-2, the V gene TRBV25-1; no reliable D call. V was shortened by 5 bases and J by 4 bases, with 11 bases between the two germline ends. Germline-derived CDR1 and CDR2 are MGHDK and SYGVNS. The CDR3 is 14 residues long. The CDR3, as DNA: TGTGCCAGCAGTCCCTCCGTCCCCACCGGGGAGCTGTTTTTT. Amino acids: CASSPSVPTGELFF.